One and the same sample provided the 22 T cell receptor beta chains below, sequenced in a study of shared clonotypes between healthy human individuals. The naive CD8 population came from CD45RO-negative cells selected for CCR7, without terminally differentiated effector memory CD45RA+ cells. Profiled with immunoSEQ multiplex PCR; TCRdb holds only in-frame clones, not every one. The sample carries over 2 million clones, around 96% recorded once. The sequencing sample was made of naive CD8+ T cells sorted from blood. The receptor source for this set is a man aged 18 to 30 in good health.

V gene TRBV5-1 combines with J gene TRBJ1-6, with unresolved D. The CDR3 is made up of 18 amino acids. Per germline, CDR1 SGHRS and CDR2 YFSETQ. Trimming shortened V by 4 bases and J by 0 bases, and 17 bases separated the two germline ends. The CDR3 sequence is CASSPQRTLSSYNSPLHF. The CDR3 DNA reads TGCGCCAGCAGCCCCCAGAGAACTTTGAGCTCCTATAATTCACCCCTCCACTTT.

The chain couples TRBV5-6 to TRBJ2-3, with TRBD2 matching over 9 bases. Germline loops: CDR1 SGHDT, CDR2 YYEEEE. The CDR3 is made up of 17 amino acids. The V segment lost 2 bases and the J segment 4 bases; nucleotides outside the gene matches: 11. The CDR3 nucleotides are TGTGCCAGCAGCTTTTTTCGTGAGCGGGGGGTGGCAGATACGCAGTATTTT. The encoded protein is CASSFFRERGVADTQYF.

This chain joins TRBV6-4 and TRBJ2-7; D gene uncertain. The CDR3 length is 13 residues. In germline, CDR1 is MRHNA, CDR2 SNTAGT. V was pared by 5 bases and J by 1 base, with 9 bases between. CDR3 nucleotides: TGTGCCAGCAGTATCCTGGAGTCCTACGAGCAGTACTTC. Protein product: CASSILESYEQYF.

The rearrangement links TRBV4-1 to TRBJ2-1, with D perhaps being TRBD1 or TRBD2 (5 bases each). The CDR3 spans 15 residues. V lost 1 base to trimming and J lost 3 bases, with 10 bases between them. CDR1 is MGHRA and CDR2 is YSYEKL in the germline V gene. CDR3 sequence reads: CASSQARGNYNEQFF. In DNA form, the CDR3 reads TGCGCCAGCAGCCAAGCACGGGGCAACTACAATGAGCAGTTCTTC.

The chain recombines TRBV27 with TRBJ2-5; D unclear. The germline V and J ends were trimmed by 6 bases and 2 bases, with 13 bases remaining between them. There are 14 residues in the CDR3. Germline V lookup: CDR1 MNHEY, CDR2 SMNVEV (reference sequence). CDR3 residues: CASRETGSQETQYF. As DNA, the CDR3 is TGTGCCAGCAGGGAGACGGGTTCTCAAGAGACCCAGTACTTC.

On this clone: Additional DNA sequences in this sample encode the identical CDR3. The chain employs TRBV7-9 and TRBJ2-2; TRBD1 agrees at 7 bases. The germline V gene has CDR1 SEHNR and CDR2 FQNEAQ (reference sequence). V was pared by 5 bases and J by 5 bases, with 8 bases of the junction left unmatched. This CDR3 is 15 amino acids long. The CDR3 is CASSLSGTATGELFF. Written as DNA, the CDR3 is TGTGCCAGCAGCCTATCCGGGACAGCGACCGGGGAGCTGTTTTTT.

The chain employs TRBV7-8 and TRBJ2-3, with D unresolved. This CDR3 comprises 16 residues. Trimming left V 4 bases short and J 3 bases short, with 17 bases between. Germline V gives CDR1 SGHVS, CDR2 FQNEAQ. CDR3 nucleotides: TGTGCCAGCAGCTCACGTCCTACCTTCCCTACAGATACGCAGTATTTT. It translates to CASSSRPTFPTDTQYF.

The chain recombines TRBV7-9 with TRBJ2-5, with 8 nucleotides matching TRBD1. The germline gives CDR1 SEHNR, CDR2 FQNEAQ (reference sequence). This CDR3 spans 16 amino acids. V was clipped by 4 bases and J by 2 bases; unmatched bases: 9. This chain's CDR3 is CASSSQGDRSQETQYF. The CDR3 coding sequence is TGTGCCAGCAGCTCCCAGGGGGACAGGTCACAAGAGACCCAGTACTTC.

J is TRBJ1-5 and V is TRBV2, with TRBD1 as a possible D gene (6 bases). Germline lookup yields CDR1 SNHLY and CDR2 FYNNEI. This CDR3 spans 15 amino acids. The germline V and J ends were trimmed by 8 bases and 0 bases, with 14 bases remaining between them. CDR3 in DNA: TGTGCCAGCGGTCAGCCAGGGGATAGCAATCAGCCCCAGCATTTT. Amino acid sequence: CASGQPGDSNQPQHF.

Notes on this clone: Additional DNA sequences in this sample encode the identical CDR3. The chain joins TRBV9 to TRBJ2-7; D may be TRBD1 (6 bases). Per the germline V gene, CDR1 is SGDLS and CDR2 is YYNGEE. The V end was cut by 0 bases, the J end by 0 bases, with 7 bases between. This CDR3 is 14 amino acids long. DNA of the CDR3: TGTGCCAGCAGCGTAGGGGGGCTCTCCTACGAGCAGTACTTC. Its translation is CASSVGGLSYEQYF. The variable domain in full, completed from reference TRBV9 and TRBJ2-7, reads DSGVTQTPKHLITATGQRVTLRCSPRSGDLSVYWYQQSLDQGLQFLIQYYNGEERAKGNILERFSAQQFPDLHSELNLSSLELGDSALYFCASSVGGLSYEQYFGPGTRLTVT.

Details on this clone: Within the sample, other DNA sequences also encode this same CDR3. CDR3 protein: CASSDGTDSYEQYF. The CDR3 nucleotides read TGTGCCAGCAGTGATGGGACAGACTCCTACGAGCAGTACTTC. The genes are TRBV2 and TRBJ2-7; 7 bases are shared with TRBD1. In germline, CDR1 is SNHLY, CDR2 FYNNEI. V dropped 3 bases and J dropped 0; count of bases not matched to a gene: 2. There are 14 residues in the CDR3.

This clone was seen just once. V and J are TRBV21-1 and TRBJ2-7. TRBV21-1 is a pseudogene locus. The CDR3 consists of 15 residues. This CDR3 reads CASSREGQATYEQYF. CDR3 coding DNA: TGTGCCAGCAGCCGTGAGGGGCAGGCGACCTACGAGCAGTACTTC.

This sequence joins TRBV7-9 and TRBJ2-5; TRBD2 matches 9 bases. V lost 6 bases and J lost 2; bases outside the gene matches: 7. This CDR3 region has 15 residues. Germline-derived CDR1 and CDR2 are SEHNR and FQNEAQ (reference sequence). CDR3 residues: CASRPSGGPQETQYF. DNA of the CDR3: TGTGCCAGCAGACCCAGCGGGGGGCCGCAAGAGACCCAGTACTTC.

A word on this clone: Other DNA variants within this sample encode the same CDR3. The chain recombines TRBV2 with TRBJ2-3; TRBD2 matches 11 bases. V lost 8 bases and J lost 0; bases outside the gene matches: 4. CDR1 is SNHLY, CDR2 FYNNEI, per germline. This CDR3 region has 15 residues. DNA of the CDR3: TGTGCCAGCGGGGGACTAGCGGTTAGCACAGATACGCAGTATTTT. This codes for CASGGLAVSTDTQYF. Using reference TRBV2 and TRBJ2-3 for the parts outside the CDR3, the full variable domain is EPEVTQTPSHQVTQMGQEVILRCVPISNHLYFYWYRQILGQKVEFLVSFYNNEISEKSEIFDDQFSVERPDGSNFTLKIRSTKLEDSAMYFCASGGLAVSTDTQYFGPGTRLTVL.

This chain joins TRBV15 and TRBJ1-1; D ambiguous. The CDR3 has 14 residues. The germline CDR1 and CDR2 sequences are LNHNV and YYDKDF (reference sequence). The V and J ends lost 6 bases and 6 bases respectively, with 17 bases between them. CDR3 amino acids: CATRMSPEGAEAFF. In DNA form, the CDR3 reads TGTGCCACCAGAATGAGTCCTGAAGGCGCTGAAGCTTTCTTT.

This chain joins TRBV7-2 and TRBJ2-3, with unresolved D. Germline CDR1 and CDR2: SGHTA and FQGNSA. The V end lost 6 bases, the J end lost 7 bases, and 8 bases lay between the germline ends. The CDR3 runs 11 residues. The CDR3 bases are TGTGCCAGCAGTTATCTGAATACGCAGTATTTT. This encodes CASSYLNTQYF.

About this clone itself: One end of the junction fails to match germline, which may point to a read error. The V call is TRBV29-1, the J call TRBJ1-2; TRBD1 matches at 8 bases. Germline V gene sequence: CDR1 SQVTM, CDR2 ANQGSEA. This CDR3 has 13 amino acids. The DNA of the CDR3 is TGCAGCGTTGAAGACGACAGGGGACCAGGCCGTGCCTTC. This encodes CSVEDDRGPGRAF.

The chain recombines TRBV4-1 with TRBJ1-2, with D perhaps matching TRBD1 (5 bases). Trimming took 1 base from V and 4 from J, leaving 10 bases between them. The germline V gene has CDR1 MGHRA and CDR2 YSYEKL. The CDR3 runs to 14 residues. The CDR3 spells CASSQARDGYGYTF. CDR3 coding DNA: TGCGCCAGCAGCCAAGCCCGGGACGGCTATGGCTACACCTTC.

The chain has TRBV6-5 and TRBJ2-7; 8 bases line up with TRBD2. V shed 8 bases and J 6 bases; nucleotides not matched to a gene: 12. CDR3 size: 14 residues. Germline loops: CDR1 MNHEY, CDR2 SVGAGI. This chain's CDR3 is CASGESGSGTEQYF. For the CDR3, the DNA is TGTGCCAGCGGGGAGAGCGGTAGCGGGACCGAGCAGTACTTC.

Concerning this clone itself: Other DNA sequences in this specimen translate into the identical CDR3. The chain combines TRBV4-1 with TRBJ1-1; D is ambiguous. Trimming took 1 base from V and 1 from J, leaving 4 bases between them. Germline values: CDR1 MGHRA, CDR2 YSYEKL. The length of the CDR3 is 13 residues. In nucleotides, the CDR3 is TGCGCCAGCAGCCAAGCTCGGAACACTGAAGCTTTCTTT. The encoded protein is CASSQARNTEAFF.

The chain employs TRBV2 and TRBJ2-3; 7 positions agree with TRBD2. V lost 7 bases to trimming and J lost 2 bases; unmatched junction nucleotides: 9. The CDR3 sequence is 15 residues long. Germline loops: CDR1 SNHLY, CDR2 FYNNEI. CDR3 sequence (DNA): TGTGCCAGCACCGGGGGGTCCACCTTCACAGATACGCAGTATTTT. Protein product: CASTGGSTFTDTQYF. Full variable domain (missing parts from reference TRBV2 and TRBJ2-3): EPEVTQTPSHQVTQMGQEVILRCVPISNHLYFYWYRQILGQKVEFLVSFYNNEISEKSEIFDDQFSVERPDGSNFTLKIRSTKLEDSAMYFCASTGGSTFTDTQYFGPGTRLTVL.

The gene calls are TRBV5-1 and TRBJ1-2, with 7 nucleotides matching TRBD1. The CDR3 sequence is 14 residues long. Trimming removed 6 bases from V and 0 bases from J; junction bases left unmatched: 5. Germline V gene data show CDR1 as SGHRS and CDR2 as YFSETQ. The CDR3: CASTPDRANYGYTF. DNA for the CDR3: TGCGCCAGCACCCCAGACAGGGCTAACTATGGCTACACCTTC.